Below, 24 T cell receptor beta chains from the same sample are listed, as sequenced in a study of cytomegalovirus exposure and HLA in healthy donors. The PCR was carried out with 60 Vbeta primers and 13 Jbeta primers. The method was immunoSEQ multiplex PCR; TCRdb's version includes in-frame clones alone and lacks a portion of them. The table records more than 60,000 clones, around four fifths of them present only once. Sequencing was carried out using PBMCs. These receptors were collected from a male donor in good health and CMV-seropositive.

This chain connects TRBV4-1 to TRBJ1-6, with D maybe TRBD1 (6 bases). CDR3 length: 16 residues. Trimming removed 1 base from V and 10 bases from J, with 17 bases in between. CDR1 MGHRA and CDR2 YSYEKL come from the germline V gene. Written as DNA, the CDR3 is TGCGCCAGCAGCCAAGTTAATACACAGGGATCATCACCCCTCCACTTT. As protein: CASSQVNTQGSSPLHF.

The chain carries TRBV30 and TRBJ2-4; D is perhaps TRBD1 (6 bases). The CDR3 loop spans 14 amino acids. The germline gives CDR1 GTSNPN, CDR2 SVGIG (reference sequence). V was shortened by 0 bases and J by 8 bases, with 14 bases between the two germline ends. Written as DNA, the CDR3 is TGTGCCTGGAGTGTACAGGGTCTCGGAGACATTCAGTACTTC. Its translation: CAWSVQGLGDIQYF.

The CDR3 sequence is CASSQAPVLTKNIQYF. Written as DNA, the CDR3 is TGCGCCAGCAGCCAAGCTCCGGTCTTGACCAAAAACATTCAGTACTTC. The chain recombines TRBV4-3 with TRBJ2-4; D gene uncertain. Germline lookup yields CDR1 LGHNA and CDR2 YSLEER. The CDR3 contains 16 residues. Trimming removed 1 base from V and 2 bases from J, with 12 bases in between.

The V call is TRBV7-9, the J call TRBJ2-3, with 7 nucleotides matching TRBD1. CDR1 and CDR2 (germline): SEHNR, FQNEAQ (reference sequence). J was trimmed by 1 base and V by 5 bases; bases with no gene match: 6. The CDR3 loop spans 15 amino acids. As DNA, the CDR3 is TGTGCCAGCAGCGAGACAGGGAAGGGCACAGATACGCAGTATTTT. Encoded protein: CASSETGKGTDTQYF.

This chain uses TRBV7-2 with TRBJ2-1, with D unclear. The germline V gene has CDR1 SGHTA and CDR2 FQGNSA. The CDR3 runs 14 residues. Trimming left V 4 bases short and J 8 bases short, with 15 bases between. DNA for the CDR3: TGTGCCAGCAGCTCGCCCCCCTTGGCCCATGAGCAGTTCTTC. It is translated as CASSSPPLAHEQFF.

The chain employs TRBV4-3 and TRBJ1-6, with unresolved D. Trimming took 0 bases from V and 8 from J, leaving 8 bases between them. Germline V gene lookup returns CDR1 LGHNA and CDR2 YSLEER. The CDR3 spans 14 residues. The CDR3 DNA reads as TGCGCCAGCAGCCAAGATCAGGAACATTCACCCCTCCACTTT. Its protein product is CASSQDQEHSPLHF.

The chain uses TRBV6-1 and TRBJ1-4; TRBD1 aligns across 7 bases. CDR3 length equals 14 residues. With V trimmed by 6 bases and J by 5 bases, 6 bases remained unmatched. The germline CDR1 and CDR2 sequences are MNHNS and SASEGT. CDR3 loop: CASRQGQGNEKLFF. In nucleotides, the CDR3 is TGTGCCAGCAGACAGGGGCAGGGGAATGAAAAACTGTTTTTT.

The chain links TRBV6-5 to TRBJ2-1; 8 bases fit TRBD2. Germline assignment: CDR1 MNHEY and CDR2 SVGAGI. There are 13 residues in the CDR3. Trimming removed 5 bases from V and 7 bases from J; junction bases left unmatched: 4. The DNA for the CDR3 is TGTGCCAGCAGTCCCCGCGGGGGGAATGAGCAGTTCTTC. Translated, it gives CASSPRGGNEQFF.

The chain has TRBV28 and TRBJ2-7; no firm D call. CDR1 MDHEN and CDR2 SYDVKM come from the germline V gene. The CDR3 length is 11 residues. The V and J ends lost 4 bases and 6 bases respectively, with 7 bases between them. CDR3 region: CASSSYCEQYF. The CDR3 DNA follows: TGTGCCAGCAGTTCTTATTGCGAGCAGTACTTC.

This clone was seen only once. This chain connects TRBV6-4 to TRBJ2-7; no definite D call. CDR3 length: 12 residues. Germline values: CDR1 MRHNA, CDR2 SNTAGT. V dropped 4 bases and J dropped 9 bases, with 13 bases sitting between them. The CDR3 loop is CASSAGTVRQYF. DNA for the CDR3: TGTGCCAGCAGTGCAGGCACAGTAAGGCAGTACTTC.

The chain's CDR3 is CASNDWGGEQYF. In DNA, the CDR3 is TGCGCCAGCAACGACTGGGGAGGGGAGCAGTACTTC. The rearrangement joins TRBV5-1 to TRBJ2-7; 7 nucleotides agree with TRBD2. J lost 7 bases, V lost 6 bases, and 7 bases had no gene match. Germline CDR1 reads SGHRS; CDR2 reads YFSETQ. This CDR3 comprises 12 residues.

The CDR3 reads CATSRLQGHGYTF. The CDR3 nucleotides read TGTGCCACCAGCAGATTACAGGGTCACGGCTACACCTTC. The rearrangement uses TRBV15 and TRBJ1-2, with a weak D call TRBD1 (6 bases). The CDR3 loop spans 13 amino acids. CDR1 and CDR2 (germline): LNHNV, YYDKDF (reference sequence). The V and J ends lost 2 bases and 8 bases respectively, with 12 bases between them.

J is TRBJ2-5 and V is TRBV7-2, with 9 bases aligning to TRBD1. The germline CDR1 and CDR2 sequences are SGHTA and FQGNSA. After removal of 5 bases from V and 4 bases from J, the junction contained 14 bases not matched to a gene. This CDR3 spans 17 amino acids. The CDR3 region has the DNA TGTGCCAGCAGCCGTACTTCTCCCCGACAGGGGGGAGAGACCCAGTACTTC. Translation: CASSRTSPRQGGETQYF.

This clone was observed a few times. The V call is TRBV5-1, the J call TRBJ1-3; no clear D. Trimming took 7 bases from V and 0 from J, leaving 17 bases between them. CDR1 and CDR2 (germline): SGHRS, YFSETQ. The CDR3 runs to 16 residues. The CDR3 loop reads CASSLRPETSGNTIYF. The CDR3 nucleotides are TGCGCCAGCTCGTTACGGCCGGAGACCTCTGGAAACACCATATATTTT.

This clone came up once. The chain carries TRBV5-8 and TRBJ2-5; 7 bases match TRBD1. Germline lookup yields CDR1 SGHTS and CDR2 YDEGEE. The CDR3 runs 15 residues. The V segment lost 2 bases and the J segment 5 bases; nucleotides outside the gene matches: 9. For the CDR3, the DNA is TGTGCCAGCAGCTTTGTGACAGGGTCTGTGGAGACCCAGTACTTC. Translating gives CASSFVTGSVETQYF.

The rearrangement uses TRBV28 and TRBJ2-1; D might be TRBD1 (5 bases). The CDR3 extends over 12 amino acids. The ends were cut back, 1 base at V and 7 bases at J, with 5 bases in the middle. Per the germline V gene, CDR1 is MDHEN and CDR2 is SYDVKM. The CDR3 reads CASSLSGNEQFF. CDR3 DNA sequence: TGTGCCAGCAGTTTATCAGGGAATGAGCAGTTCTTC.

The sample holds one count of this clone. The chain carries TRBV15 and TRBJ2-3; 7 positions agree with TRBD1. Germline CDR1 is LNHNV and CDR2 is YYDKDF (reference sequence). The junction had 5 bases not matched to a gene; V was cut back by 6 bases and J by 2 bases. The CDR3 runs 14 residues. The CDR3 DNA reads TGTGCCACCAGAGAAGACAGGGCCACAGATACGCAGTATTTT. It specifies CATREDRATDTQYF.

The genes are TRBV13 and TRBJ1-2, with a tentative D call TRBD1 (6 bases). V lost 1 base and J lost 0, with 12 bases in between. Germline-derived CDR1 and CDR2 are PRHDT and FYEKMQ (reference sequence). The length of the CDR3 is 16 residues. The CDR3 DNA sequence: TGTGCCAGCAGCTTAGCTCGGGGGGCAGCTAACTATGGCTACACCTTC. Translated: CASSLARGAANYGYTF. Full variable domain (missing parts from reference TRBV13 and TRBJ1-2): AAGVIQSPRHLIKEKRETATLKCYPIPRHDTVYWYQQGPGQDPQFLISFYEKMQSDKGSIPDRFSAQQFSDYHSELNMSSLELGDSALYFCASSLARGAANYGYTFGSGTRLTVV.

V is TRBV9 and J is TRBJ2-2, with D possibly being TRBD1 (6 bases). The length of the CDR3 is 15 residues. Between the trimmed V and J ends, which lost 3 bases and 0 bases, there was a span of 9 bases. Germline V gene lookup returns CDR1 SGDLS and CDR2 YYNGEE. CDR3 DNA sequence: TGTGCCAGCAGCGCCCGGACAGCGAACACCGGGGAGCTGTTTTTT. This encodes CASSARTANTGELFF.

This clone appeared a few times. The chain couples TRBV30 to TRBJ1-4, with 11 bases fitting TRBD1. This CDR3 comprises 16 residues. Germline V gene data show CDR1 as GTSNPN and CDR2 as SVGIG (reference sequence). The ends lost 4 bases at V and 8 bases at J; junction bases unmatched: 12. CDR3 in amino acids: CAWKKDRGLFREKLFF. CDR3 coding DNA: TGTGCCTGGAAGAAGGACAGGGGGCTGTTTAGGGAAAAACTGTTTTTT.

This clone has just a few counts. The chain has TRBV28 and TRBJ2-7; a weak D match, TRBD1 (5 bases). This CDR3 spans 17 amino acids. The germline gives CDR1 MDHEN, CDR2 SYDVKM. V was shortened by 5 bases and J by 1 base, with 21 bases between the two germline ends. The chain's CDR3 is CASSPTRARSYSYEQYF. CDR3 DNA sequence: TGTGCCAGCAGTCCTACCAGGGCCCGCAGCTATTCCTACGAGCAGTACTTC.

In its sample, this clone was seen once. The chain has TRBV5-4 and TRBJ1-1; tentatively, D is TRBD1 (6 bases). Germline CDR1 and CDR2: SGHNT and YYREEE (reference sequence). V lost 2 bases to trimming and J lost 1 base, with 12 bases between them. This CDR3 is built from 15 residues. The CDR3 sequence is CASSFAWTENTEAFF. The CDR3 nucleotides read TGTGCCAGCAGCTTCGCTTGGACAGAGAACACTGAAGCTTTCTTT.

Concerning this clone: Its ends do not fully match the called genes, so a read error is possible. The chain links TRBV30 to TRBJ2-4; 10 bases line up with TRBD2. CDR1 is GTSNPN, CDR2 SVGIG, per germline (reference sequence). CDR3 length: 11 amino acids. This chain's CDR3 is CAWSTSGVTTF. The CDR3 DNA sequence: TGTGCCTGGAGTACTAGCGGGGTCACCACCTTC.

This clone has more than one count but fewer than ten. The chain uses TRBV5-1 and TRBJ1-1; no firm D call. This CDR3 is built from 14 residues. The V gene's germline CDR1 is SGHRS and CDR2 YFSETQ. V gave up 1 base and J gave up 5 bases, with 12 bases separating them. For the CDR3, the DNA is TGCGCCAGCAGCTTGATCCCGGGAGGGACTGAAGCTTTCTTT. Protein product: CASSLIPGGTEAFF.